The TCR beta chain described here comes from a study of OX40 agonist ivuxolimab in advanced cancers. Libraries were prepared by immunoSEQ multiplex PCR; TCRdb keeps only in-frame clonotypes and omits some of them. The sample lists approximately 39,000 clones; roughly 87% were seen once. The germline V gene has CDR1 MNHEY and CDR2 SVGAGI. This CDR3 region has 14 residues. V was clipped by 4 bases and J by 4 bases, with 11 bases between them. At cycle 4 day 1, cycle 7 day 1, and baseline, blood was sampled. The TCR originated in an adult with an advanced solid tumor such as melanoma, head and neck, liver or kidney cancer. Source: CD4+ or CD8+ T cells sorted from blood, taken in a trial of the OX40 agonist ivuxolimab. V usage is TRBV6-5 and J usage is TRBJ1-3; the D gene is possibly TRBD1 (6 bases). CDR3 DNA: TGTGCCAGCAGTTCAGGGGACTACGGAAACACCATATATTTT. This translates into CASSSGDYGNTIYF.